These T cell receptor beta chains were read from a single sample in a study of Ad26.COV2.S vaccination and SARS-CoV-2 variants. Repertoires were generated with immunoSEQ multiplex PCR, while TCRdb's copy carries only in-frame clones and drops some. The top ten clones hold under 2% of a sample with about 400,000 clones, about 89% of them seen once. The input for sequencing was peripheral blood, taken in a trial of Ad26.COV2.S vaccine versus placebo. These receptors originate from a person between 18 and 60 years old who received the Ad26.COV2.S COVID-19 vaccine or a placebo. CDR3s include the opening cysteine and the closing phenylalanine or tryptophan. The D gene is left open where the match is weak. Rows give clone size only sometimes, using once, few, many, or a class for an expanded clone.

TRBV9	TRBJ2-7	NA	TRBD1	TGTGCCAGCAGCGTAGCTTCGGGACAGGGGGACTCCTACGAGCAGTACTTC	CASSVASGQGDSYEQYF
TRBV30	TRBJ2-7	NA	NA	TGTGCCTGGAGTGACTCCCTCTACGAGCAGTACTTC	CAWSDSLYEQYF
TRBV18	TRBJ2-1	NA	NA	TGTGCCAGCTCGCCAATGGGAGATGAGCAGTTCTTC	CASSPMGDEQFF
TRBV4-3	TRBJ1-2	NA	NA	TGCGTCAGCAGCCAGGAAACAGGGCTGGGCTACACCTTC	CVSSQETGLGYTF
TRBV7-6	TRBJ2-1	once	NA	TGTGCCAGCAGCCTTCAAGGGGGATATGGTTCCAATGAGCAGTTCTTC	CASSLQGGYGSNEQFF
TRBV5-1	TRBJ2-7	NA	TRBD1	TGCGCCAGCAAAAGGGCAGGGGGCTACGAGCAGTACTTC	CASKRAGGYEQYF
TRBV20-1	TRBJ1-2	NA	NA	TGCAGTGCTAGAGATCCCCCGAGCTACACCTTC	CSARDPPSYTF
TRBV9	TRBJ2-1	few	TRBD1	TGTGCCAGCAGCGGGGGACAGGGATGGGACAATGAGCAGTTCTTC	CASSGGQGWDNEQFF
TRBV19	TRBJ2-3	once	TRBD1	TGTGCCAGTAGTCCCGTGGACAGGGGCTTCACAGATACGCAGTATTTT	CASSPVDRGFTDTQYF
TRBV5-3	TRBJ1-1	NA	NA	TGTGCCAGCCTTGACCGGGGGACTGAAGCTTTCTTT	CASLDRGTEAFF
TRBV30	TRBJ1-3	NA	NA	TGTGCCTGGAGTGTAGTAGTGTGGCCAGATCCGAAAAGCTCTGGAAACACCATATATTTT	CAWSVVVWPDPKSSGNTIYF
TRBV7-8	TRBJ1-2	NA	TRBD1	TGTGCCAGCAGCTCACAATCTACAGGGGGCCCAGCTAACTATGGCTACACCTTC	CASSSQSTGGPANYGYTF
TRBV18	TRBJ2-5	NA	NA	TGTGCCAGCTCACAGACAGACAACCAAGAGACCCAGTACTTC	CASSQTDNQETQYF
TRBV2	TRBJ2-7	NA	NA	TGTGCCAGCAGCGAGACAGGATACGAGCAGTACTTC	CASSETGYEQYF
TRBV30	TRBJ2-1	NA	TRBD2	TGTGCCTGGAGTGGCTGGGGGCTAGCGGGAGGTGGAGATGAGCAGTTCTTC	CAWSGWGLAGGGDEQFF
TRBV7-6	TRBJ2-1	NA	NA	TGTGCCAGCAGCTTAGAGACCGGAGGTTGGAATGAGCAGTTCTTC	CASSLETGGWNEQFF
TRBV30	TRBJ2-1	NA	TRBD2	TGTGCCTGGAGTGCGGGACTAGCGGGAGGAAATGAGCAGTTCTTC	CAWSAGLAGGNEQFF
TRBV30	TRBJ2-1	few	NA	TGTGCCTGGAGTCGAAATACCCTAAAAAATGGGAATGAGCAGTTCTTC	CAWSRNTLKNGNEQFF
TRBV6-6	TRBJ1-2	NA	NA	TGTGCCAGCGGGGGGTCGGGCTATGGCTACACCTTC	CASGGSGYGYTF
TRBV6-5	TRBJ1-1	NA	NA	TGTGCCACCGGTAGGGGGACTGAAGCTTTCTTT	CATGRGTEAFF
TRBV25-1	TRBJ1-2	NA	NA	TGTGCCAGCACTCCCGGAACAGCAAATGGCTACACCTTC	CASTPGTANGYTF
TRBV6-5	TRBJ1-4	NA	NA	TGTGCCAGCAGTTACTCGGGGGGGCACAACGGTGAAAAACTGTTTTTT	CASSYSGGHNGEKLFF
TRBV6-1	TRBJ1-4	NA	TRBD1	TGTGCCAGCAGTGAAGCTGAGGGGGCAAGTGAAAAACTGTTTTTT	CASSEAEGASEKLFF
TRBV4-1	TRBJ1-6	NA	TRBD1	TGCGCCAGCAGCCAAATAACAGGGGGCAGATCACCCCTCCACTTT	CASSQITGGRSPLHF
TRBV5-1	TRBJ1-2	NA	TRBD1	TGCGCCAGCAGCCTACAGGGGCCTGGCTACACCTTC	CASSLQGPGYTF
TRBV6-6	TRBJ1-3	NA	NA	TGTGCCAGCAGCCTACCGTGGGGTTCTGGAAACACCATATATTTT	CASSLPWGSGNTIYF
TRBV5-8	TRBJ2-7	NA	NA	TGTGCCAGCAGCTCACCTTGGTCTTGGGACGAGCAGTACTTC	CASSSPWSWDEQYF
TRBV29-1	TRBJ2-7	NA	NA	TGCAGCGTTGAAGGTATCGGGCGCTACGAGCAGTACTTC	CSVEGIGRYEQYF
TRBV27	TRBJ2-1	once	NA	TGTGCCAGCAGTCGCATCTCTGGAAATGAGCAGTTCTTC	CASSRISGNEQFF
TRBV29-1	TRBJ2-7	NA	NA	TGCAGCGTTGAAAGCCGTGTTGACTACGAGCAGTACTTC	CSVESRVDYEQYF
TRBV11-3	TRBJ2-7	NA	NA	TGTGCCAGCAGCTTAGCGGTCACAGGCGAGCAGTACTTC	CASSLAVTGEQYF
TRBV7-9	TRBJ2-1	once	NA	TGTGCCAGCAGCTTAGCGGGACGGTACAATGAGCAGTTCTTC	CASSLAGRYNEQFF
TRBV29-1	TRBJ2-3	NA	TRBD1	TGCAGCGTCGACAGGGCAAGCACAGATACGCAGTATTTT	CSVDRASTDTQYF
TRBV6-5	TRBJ2-7	NA	NA	TGTGCCACCGGACGGGTAAGCTACGAGCAGTACTTC	CATGRVSYEQYF
TRBV7-9	TRBJ2-5	few	NA	TGTGCCAGCAGCTTAGCGACAGCGGGTGAGGAGACCCAGTACTTC	CASSLATAGEETQYF
TRBV12-3/TRBV12-4	TRBJ1-3	NA	NA	TGTGCCAGCAGTCCGTCTGGAAACACCATATATTTT	CASSPSGNTIYF
TRBV4-1	TRBJ2-6	NA	NA	TGCGCCAGCAGCCCCCGGACAGAATCTGGGGCCAACGTCCTGACTTTC	CASSPRTESGANVLTF
TRBV4-3	TRBJ1-2	NA	NA	TGCGCCAGCAGCCAAGATCAACGACGTAGTCCTTATGGCTACACCTTC	CASSQDQRRSPYGYTF
TRBV20-1	TRBJ2-1	NA	NA	TGCAGTGCTAGTTTCGGGGAGTGGGACAATGAGCAGTTCTTC	CSASFGEWDNEQFF
TRBV19	TRBJ2-3	NA	TRBD1	TGTGCCAGTAGTCTCCGGACAGGGGGCAGAACAGATACGCAGTATTTT	CASSLRTGGRTDTQYF
TRBV28	TRBJ2-5	NA	TRBD2	TGTGCCAGCAGCCCCCGGGAGCTAGCGGGGCCAGGAGAGACCCAGTACTTC	CASSPRELAGPGETQYF
TRBV6-5	TRBJ2-7	NA	TRBD1	TGTGCCAGCAGCCACGACAGGGTCGGAGAGCAGTACTTC	CASSHDRVGEQYF
TRBV11-3	TRBJ2-5	once	NA	TGTGCCAGCAGCTCGGACCTTCTGGAGACCCAGTACTTC	CASSSDLLETQYF
TRBV7-8	TRBJ2-4	NA	NA	TGTGCCAGCAGCTTAGGTCGAGTGAAACTAGCCAAAAACATTCAGTACTTC	CASSLGRVKLAKNIQYF
TRBV7-3	TRBJ2-1	NA	TRBD2	TGTGCCAGCAGCCCAACTAGCGGGAGGTACAATGAGCAGTTCTTC	CASSPTSGRYNEQFF
TRBV9	TRBJ2-3	NA	NA	TGTGCCAGCAGCGTGGAGCACCGCACAGATACGCAGTATTTT	CASSVEHRTDTQYF
TRBV19	TRBJ2-2	NA	NA	TGTGCCAGCACTAATTTGCCCACCGGGGAGCTGTTTTTT	CASTNLPTGELFF
TRBV4-3	TRBJ2-1	once	NA	TGCGCCAGCAGCCAAGAGTTGGGCCCTGCTCCCCCATTGGACTATGAGCAGTTCTTC	CASSQELGPAPPLDYEQFF
TRBV19	TRBJ1-4	once	TRBD1	TGTGCCAGTAGGGCACTTGACAGGGGGCGGAATGAAAAACTGTTTTTT	CASRALDRGRNEKLFF
TRBV6-2/TRBV6-3	TRBJ1-6	many	TRBD1	TGTGCCAGCAGTACGACAGGGGCCCGCAGTTCACCCCTCCACTTT	CASSTTGARSSPLHF
TRBV12-1	TRBJ2-7	NA	NA	TGTGCCAGCAGCACCAGGTGCTCCTACGAGCAGTACTTC	CASSTRCSYEQYF
TRBV7-2	TRBJ2-7	NA	NA	TGTGCCAGCAGCCAAGACTCGGTCGAGCAGTACTTC	CASSQDSVEQYF
TRBV18	TRBJ1-1	NA	NA	TGTGCCAGCTCACCCGGGGGTAACACTGAAGCTTTCTTT	CASSPGGNTEAFF
TRBV24-1	TRBJ2-1	once	NA	TGTGCCACCAGTTCCCCAAGCTCCTACAATGAGCAGTTCTTC	CATSSPSSYNEQFF